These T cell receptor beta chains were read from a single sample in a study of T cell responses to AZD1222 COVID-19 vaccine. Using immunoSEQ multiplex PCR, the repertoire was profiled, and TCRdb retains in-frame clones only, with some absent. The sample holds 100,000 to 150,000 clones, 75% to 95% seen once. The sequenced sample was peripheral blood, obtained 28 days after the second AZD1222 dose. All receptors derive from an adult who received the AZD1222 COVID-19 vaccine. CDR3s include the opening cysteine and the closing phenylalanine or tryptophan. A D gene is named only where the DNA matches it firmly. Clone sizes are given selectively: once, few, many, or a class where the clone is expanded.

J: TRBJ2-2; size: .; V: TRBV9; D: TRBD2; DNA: TGTGCCAGCAGCGTAGTACCCGCCGGACTAGCGGGGGGGCAGGGCACCGGGGAGCTGTTTTTT; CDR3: CASSVVPAGLAGGQGTGELFF
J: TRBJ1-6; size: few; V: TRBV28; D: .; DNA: TGTGCCAGCAGAGCCTGGACAGTGAGGGGTTCACCCCTCCACTTT; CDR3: CASRAWTVRGSPLHF
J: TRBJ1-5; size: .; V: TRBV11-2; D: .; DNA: TGTGCCAGCAGCCCAAGCCCAAATCAGCCCCAGCATTTT; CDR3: CASSPSPNQPQHF
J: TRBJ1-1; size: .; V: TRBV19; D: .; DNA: TGTGCCAGTAGCCCGTGGGGGGTAGGGACTGAAGCTTTCTTT; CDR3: CASSPWGVGTEAFF
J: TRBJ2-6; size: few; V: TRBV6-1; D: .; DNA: TGTGCCAGCAGTGAAATGAGCTCTGGGGCCAACGTCCTGACTTTC; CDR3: CASSEMSSGANVLTF
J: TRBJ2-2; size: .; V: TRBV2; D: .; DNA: TGTGCCCGGGGGGGGACAGGGACCACCGGGGAGCTGTTTTTT; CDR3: CARGGTGTTGELFF
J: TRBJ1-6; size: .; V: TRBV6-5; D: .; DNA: TGTGCCAGCAGTTACTCGAGGCTGAATAATTCACCCCTCCACTTT; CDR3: CASSYSRLNNSPLHF
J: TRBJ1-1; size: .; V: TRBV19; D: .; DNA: TGTGCCAGTAGTATAGACACGGGACCAGTGAACACTGAAGCTTTCTTT; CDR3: CASSIDTGPVNTEAFF
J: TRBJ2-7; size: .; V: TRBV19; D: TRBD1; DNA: TGTGCCAGTAACGACGGGACAGGGGTCTACGAGCAGTACTTC; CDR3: CASNDGTGVYEQYF
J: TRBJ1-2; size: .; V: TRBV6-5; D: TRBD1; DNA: TGTGCCAGCAGAAGACAGGGCAACTATGGCTACACCTTC; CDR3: CASRRQGNYGYTF
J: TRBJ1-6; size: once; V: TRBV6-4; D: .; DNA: TGTGCCAGCAGTGACGCCGGGGCTAATTCACCCCTCCACTTT; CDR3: CASSDAGANSPLHF
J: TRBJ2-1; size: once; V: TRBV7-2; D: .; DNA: TGTGCCAGCAGCTTAGGCCGACGGGAGCAGTTCTTC; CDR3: CASSLGRREQFF
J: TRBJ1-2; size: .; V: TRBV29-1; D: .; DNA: TGCAGCGTTGATTTAGGGGTGGCGAACTATGGCTACACCTTC; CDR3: CSVDLGVANYGYTF
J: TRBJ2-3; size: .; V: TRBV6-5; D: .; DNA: TGTGCCAGCAGTATTATACGCACAGATACGCAGTATTTT; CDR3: CASSIIRTDTQYF
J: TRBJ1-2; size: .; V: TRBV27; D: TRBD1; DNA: TGTGCCAGCAGTTTATATGGGGACAGGGTCCCTGGGGGCTACACCTTC; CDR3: CASSLYGDRVPGGYTF